What follows are 6 T cell receptor beta chains derived from one specimen sequenced in a study of regulatory T cells in long-lasting Graves disease. Construction of the TCR beta libraries employed iRepertoire HTBI primers in conjunction with Arm-PCR of CDR3 regions. A single record per CDR3 protein comes from TCRdb applying MiXCR to the multiplex PCR reads. The sample lists about 400,000 distinct CDR3 sequences; less than 25% were seen once. Time point reported: persistent/refractory GD, antithyroid drugs over 5 years with positive TRAb. The authors made the TCR library using RNA they extracted from PBMCs. The sample here was peripheral blood mononuclear cells (PBMCs), taken when the disease was refractory, from a patient treated with antithyroid drugs. These receptors all come from a female donor with Graves disease.

Note on this clonotype: A read error may be the cause here, since a much bigger clone is one base away. The chain combines TRBV7-6 with TRBJ1-1; D call uncertain. Germline CDR1 and CDR2: SGHVS and FNYEAQ. This CDR3 is 13 amino acids long. V was clipped by 1 base and J by 1 base, with 4 bases between them. The CDR3 bases are TGTGCCAGCAGCTTAGAAACGAACACTGAAGCTTTCTTT. Translating it yields CASSLETNTEAFF.

Note on this clonotype: Since a much larger clone is just one base distant, this may be a read error. This CDR3 is missing its conserved last phenylalanine or tryptophan, likely due to a read error. This rearrangement joins TRBV7-9 to TRBJ2-7; D not certain. With 5 bases removed from V and 5 bases from J, the gap between germline ends came to 16 bases. Per the germline V gene, CDR1 is SEHNR and CDR2 is FQNEAQ (reference sequence). The CDR3 extends over 14 amino acids. The CDR3 DNA reads as TGTGCCAGCAGCCCAAGGCCCGCGTCCGACGAGCAGTACTCC. Amino acid sequence: CASSPRPASDEQYS.

This clonotype showed up many times. This rearrangement joins TRBV28 to TRBJ1-1; D uncertain. CDR1 and CDR2 from the germline V gene are MDHEN and SYDVKM. V lost 8 bases and J lost 0, with 10 bases in between. The CDR3 is 13 residues long. The CDR3 spells CASGRSMNTEAFF. The CDR3 coding sequence is TGTGCCAGCGGACGGTCCATGAACACTGAAGCTTTCTTT.

This clonotype was seen a few times. V usage is TRBV11-2 and J usage is TRBJ1-3, with D perhaps matching TRBD1 (6 bases). The length of the CDR3 is 17 residues. V lost 5 bases and J lost 0, with 17 bases in between. Germline CDR1 SGHAT, CDR2 FQNNGV. As DNA, the CDR3 is TGTGCCAGCAGCCCCTGGACAGCTCGGGTCTCTGGAAACACCATATATTTT. It translates to CASSPWTARVSGNTIYF. Based on the CDR3 plus reference TRBV11-2 and TRBJ1-3, the full variable domain is EAGVAQSPRYKIIEKRQSVAFWCNPISGHATLYWYQQILGQGPKLLIQFQNNGVVDDSQLPKDRFSAERLKGVDSTLKIQPAKLEDSAVYLCASSPWTARVSGNTIYFGEGSWLTVV.

This chain uses TRBV7-9 with TRBJ2-1; 9 positions match TRBD2. CDR1 and CDR2 (germline): SEHNR, FQNEAQ (reference sequence). With 1 base clipped from V and 5 bases from J, the junction kept 6 bases outside the gene matches. The CDR3 totals 16 residues. The CDR3 sequence: CASSLGRGLANNEQFF. The CDR3, as DNA: TGTGCCAGCAGCTTAGGAAGGGGACTAGCCAACAATGAGCAGTTCTTC.

This clonotype was recorded at least ten times. This sequence joins TRBV12-3 or TRBV12-4 and TRBJ2-7; D perhaps matches TRBD2 (5 bases). The germline V and J ends were trimmed by 6 bases and 3 bases, with 12 bases remaining between them. The CDR3 sequence is 13 residues long. CDR3 protein: CASRRAPFYEQYF. The CDR3 coding sequence is TGTGCCAGCAGGAGGGCCCCCTTCTACGAGCAGTACTTC.